The sequence of this TCR beta chain was determined in a study of vaccination effects on CD4 cells after COVID-19. Study context: The post-vaccine samples were taken, at the median, 72 days after the second dose.

This table comes from immunoSEQ multiplex PCR, and its TCRdb copy is limited to in-frame clones, with some not included. The sample lists around 22,000 clones; about 72% were seen once. A remark on this clone: Its target is unknown.

V gave up 6 bases and J gave up 3 bases; unmatched junction bases: 14. The CDR3 extends over 18 amino acids. ViraFEST used viral peptide pools to expand antigen-specific CD4+ T cells before sequencing. Following 10 days of culture, CD4+ T cells were isolated. Participants completed two doses of the BNT162b2 or mRNA-1273 vaccine. With around 9.4 ug/ml peptides and about 9.5 IU/ml IL-2, 1.5 million to 2 million PBMC per well were cultured. This rearrangement joins TRBV23-1 to TRBJ1-5; 10 positions match TRBD1. TRBV23-1 is flagged as an ORF with uncertain function. The starting material was CD4+ T cells from PBMCs cultured with HCoV-229E spike peptides, obtained after COVID-19 vaccination. The TCR was taken from a human donor who received a COVID-19 vaccine. The CDR3 region has the DNA TGCGCCAGCAGCTGCCCGCTGGGGGGACAGGGGTTCAATCAGCCCCAGCATTTT. Protein: CASSCPLGGQGFNQPQHF.